This T cell receptor beta chain emerged from a study of T cell responses to AZD1222 COVID-19 vaccine. Overall study: Second-dose timings of about 4 or about 12 weeks were pooled.

Study results and caveats: Seropositive at baseline were only six AZD1222 recipients.

Some clones are missing from TCRdb's copy, which holds only in-frame ones; the method was immunoSEQ multiplex PCR. In the table there are 140,000 to 150,000 clones, roughly 90% of which are singletons. Turning to this clone: The antigen is undetermined.

Source: peripheral blood, taken on day 0 of AZD1222 vaccination. The receptor was derived from an adult in good health.

The CDR3 protein is CASSQVEGRGTEAFF. DNA of the CDR3: TGCGCCAGCAGCCAAGTTGAGGGTCGGGGCACTGAAGCTTTCTTT. The chain links TRBV4-1 to TRBJ1-1; D call uncertain. Trimming took 1 base from V and 4 from J, leaving 13 bases between them. The germline gives CDR1 MGHRA, CDR2 YSYEKL. CDR3 size: 15 residues.